This T cell receptor beta chain comes out of a study of blood T cell repertoires in COVID-19. Recovery among Cohort 3 donors was established by two negative PCRs, clearance, or symptom resolution. As handled by the study authors: It was from reference gene primer amplification that nucleated cell counts were estimated. Clones were sequenced by immunoSEQ multiplex PCR, and TCRdb holds only the in-frame ones, with some missing. The V and J calls and clone size come from that table; D and trimming were worked out from the DNA. The sample yields 380,000 or so clones, roughly 86% seen once. The sequence derives from a man younger than 45 who had recovered from COVID-19. Sequencing was performed on PBMCs or T cells enriched from blood (not recorded which).

Here the CDR3 DNA reads TGTGCCAGTAGTTGGGCAAGACAATTACAGGGAAACGAGCAGTACTTC. This encodes CASSWARQLQGNEQYF. The V gene is TRBV19, the J gene TRBJ2-7, with D possibly matching TRBD1 (6 bases). The CDR3 is made up of 16 amino acids. Trimming removed 5 bases from V and 5 bases from J, with 22 bases in between. Germline-derived CDR1 and CDR2 are LNHDA and SQIVND (reference sequence).